This passage covers 23 T cell receptor beta chains from one sample sequenced in a study. TCRdb reanalysed the RT-PCR reads using MiXCR and keeps one entry per CDR3 protein. The repertoire includes 650,000 to 800,000 distinct CDR3 sequences, 13% to 15% of them detected once, and 3% to 4.5% sits in the top ten. The specimen was memory CD4+ T cells from blood. The receptors here all came from a female donor in good health, serving as a healthy control.

The gene calls are TRBV5-1 and TRBJ2-5; TRBD2 matches 7 bases. CDR3 length: 15 amino acids. V shed 4 bases, J shed 2 bases, and the junction held 8 bases outside the gene matches. CDR1 SGHRS and CDR2 YFSETQ come from the germline V gene. The CDR3 DNA sequence: TGCGCCAGCAGCGAGGCGGCGGGAGCTCAAGAGACCCAGTACTTC. Its protein is CASSEAAGAQETQYF.

V is TRBV10-3 and J is TRBJ1-1; D is undetermined. Germline V gene data show CDR1 as ENHRY and CDR2 as SYGVKD. V lost 0 bases and J lost 6, with 14 bases in between. The CDR3 sequence is 15 residues long. The CDR3 protein is CAISESGIPGAEAFF. Written as DNA, the CDR3 is TGTGCCATCAGTGAGTCAGGCATACCTGGAGCTGAAGCTTTCTTT.

As concerns this clonotype: The junction departs from germline at one end; a sequencing error may be responsible. The chain uses TRBV7-2 and TRBJ1-2; D is unresolved. The V gene's germline CDR1 is SGHTA and CDR2 FQGNSA. The CDR3 has 14 amino acids. The CDR3 is CDSSLLASNYGYTF. Here the CDR3 DNA reads TGTGACAGCAGCTTATTAGCTTCTAACTATGGCTACACCTTC.

A few counts support this clonotype. For the CDR3, the DNA is TGTGCCACCAGCAGGGACATAGCGGGAGTAGGAACCGGGGAGCTGTTTTTT. Its protein is CATSRDIAGVGTGELFF. The chain carries TRBV15 and TRBJ2-2; 9 nucleotides agree with TRBD2. CDR1 and CDR2 (germline): LNHNV, YYDKDF (reference sequence). J was trimmed by 5 bases and V by 3 bases; bases with no gene match: 10. The CDR3 loop spans 17 amino acids.

The rearrangement uses TRBV7-2 and TRBJ2-1, with a weak D call TRBD2 (6 bases). V lost 3 bases and J lost 12, with 12 bases in between. This CDR3 contains 12 residues. Germline lookup yields CDR1 SGHTA and CDR2 FQGNSA. CDR3 in DNA: TGTGCCAGCAGCTTCCCCGGGACTTGGCAGTTCTTC. Its protein product is CASSFPGTWQFF.

The chain carries TRBV5-5 and TRBJ2-7; no clear D gene. Germline V gene lookup returns CDR1 SGHKS and CDR2 YYEKEE (reference sequence). This CDR3 has 14 amino acids. V was trimmed by 1 base and J by 4 bases, leaving 12 bases between them. The CDR3 bases are TGTGCCAGCAGCTTGAATGTTCTTACTTACGAGCAGTACTTC. Its translation is CASSLNVLTYEQYF.

This clonotype has a handful of counts. The rearrangement joins TRBV6-2 or TRBV6-3 to TRBJ2-1; D gene unclear. The CDR3 has 16 residues. V lost 6 bases, J lost 2 bases, and 17 bases lay in between. CDR1 MNHEY and CDR2 SVGEGT come from the germline V gene. Written as DNA, the CDR3 is TGTGCCAGCAGCCCTCTTTATAGGCAGACCTACAATGAGCAGTTCTTC. As protein: CASSPLYRQTYNEQFF.

V gene TRBV5-8 combines with J gene TRBJ1-1, with 7 bases matching TRBD1. There are 14 residues in the CDR3. Unmatched junction bases numbered 7, after V lost 7 bases and J lost 1 base. The germline CDR1 and CDR2 sequences are SGHTS and YDEGEE. The CDR3 DNA reads TGTGCCAGCCAAAAGGACAGGAGGAACACTGAAGCTTTCTTT. It encodes CASQKDRRNTEAFF.

This clonotype was counted between two and nine times. The CDR3 protein is CASTGWGRSYNEQFF. In nucleotides, the CDR3 is TGTGCCAGCACTGGGTGGGGCCGCTCCTACAATGAGCAGTTCTTC. The V and J genes are TRBV28 and TRBJ2-1; D may be TRBD1 (5 bases). The CDR3 has 15 amino acids. Germline CDR1 is MDHEN and CDR2 is SYDVKM. Between the trimmed V and J ends, which lost 7 bases and 0 bases, there was a span of 13 bases.

This clonotype was detected only a few times. The V and J genes are TRBV6-2 or TRBV6-3 and TRBJ1-6; TRBD1 matches at 7 bases. Trimming at V came to 5 bases and at J to 13 bases, leaving 11 bases not matched to a gene. The CDR3 loop spans 14 amino acids. The V gene's germline CDR1 is MNHEY and CDR2 SVGEGT. The CDR3 region is CASSDEDRVWPLHF. CDR3 sequence (DNA): TGTGCCAGCAGTGACGAAGACAGGGTTTGGCCCCTCCACTTT.

This clonotype has just a few counts. Here the CDR3 DNA reads TGCAGTGCTTCCAGGGGCACACAAGAGACCCAGTACTTC. This codes for CSASRGTQETQYF. V and J are TRBV20-1 and TRBJ2-5; a weak D match, TRBD1 (6 bases). Germline CDR1 DFQATT, CDR2 SNEGSKA (reference sequence). Trimming cost V 5 bases and J 2 bases, with 12 bases left between them. The CDR3 has 13 amino acids.

The chain joins TRBV12-3 or TRBV12-4 to TRBJ2-6; D is tentatively TRBD1 or TRBD2 (5 bases each). The CDR3 covers 16 residues. V was pared by 2 bases and J by 4 bases, with 12 bases between. The DNA for the CDR3 is TGTGCCAGCAGTTTAAGGGCAGGGACCGGGGCCAACGTCCTGACTTTC. As protein: CASSLRAGTGANVLTF.

The V gene is TRBV11-1, the J gene TRBJ1-2, with D unresolved. This CDR3 is built from 13 residues. V was shortened by 2 bases and J by 7 bases, with 11 bases between the two germline ends. The germline CDR1 and CDR2 sequences are SGHAT and FQDESV (reference sequence). The CDR3 loop is CASSLNGRFGYTF. CDR3 coding DNA: TGTGCCAGCAGCTTAAATGGGAGGTTTGGCTACACCTTC.

Remarks on this clonotype: A much larger clone is a single base away; this may be a read error. The rearrangement uses TRBV12-3 or TRBV12-4 and TRBJ2-5; TRBD2 might be the D (5 bases). The length of the CDR3 is 14 residues. The CDR3 DNA sequence: TGTGCCAGCATTTTAGCGCCAGTACAAGAGACCCAGTACTTC. Translated, it gives CASILAPVQETQYF.

This clonotype was counted only a few times. This chain's CDR3 is CSGSGGPSYEQYF. The CDR3 nucleotides are TGCAGTGGTAGCGGGGGGCCTTCCTACGAGCAGTACTTC. This chain connects TRBV20-1 to TRBJ2-7, with 10 nucleotides matching TRBD2. Unmatched junction bases numbered 4, after V lost 7 bases and J lost 1 base. Germline CDR1 DFQATT, CDR2 SNEGSKA (reference sequence). This CDR3 comprises 13 residues.

The chain links TRBV7-6 to TRBJ2-1, with a weak D call TRBD1 (6 bases). The length of the CDR3 is 15 residues. The germline V and J ends were trimmed by 3 bases and 5 bases, with 14 bases remaining between them. CDR1 and CDR2 from the germline V gene are SGHVS and FNYEAQ. The CDR3 nucleotides read TGTGCCAGCAGCTTTGGAGTAGGGGGTCACAATGAGCAGTTCTTC. Encoded protein: CASSFGVGGHNEQFF.

This sequence joins TRBV7-8 and TRBJ2-2; TRBD1 agrees at 11 bases. V gave up 5 bases and J gave up 5 bases; unmatched junction bases: 4. CDR1 and CDR2 from the germline V gene are SGHVS and FQNEAQ. The CDR3 length is 15 residues. CDR3 residues: CASSRDRGDTGELFF. The CDR3 DNA reads TGTGCCAGCAGCAGGGACAGGGGGGATACCGGGGAGCTGTTTTTT.

Many counts were recorded for this clonotype. The chain couples TRBV29-1 to TRBJ2-2; D is ambiguous. Trimming stripped 5 bases from V and 5 bases from J, with 6 bases between. Germline V gene lookup returns CDR1 SQVTM and CDR2 ANQGSEA. The CDR3 extends over 11 amino acids. The CDR3, as DNA: TGCAGCGTTTGGGTAACCGGGGAGCTGTTTTTT. Translated: CSVWVTGELFF.

The CDR3 loop reads CASSQTGFGTGELFF. In nucleotides, the CDR3 is TGCGCCAGCAGTCAGACAGGGTTTGGCACCGGGGAGCTGTTTTTT. J is TRBJ2-2 and V is TRBV5-1, with 7 bases identical to TRBD1. Germline CDR1 reads SGHRS; CDR2 reads YFSETQ. V shed 5 bases and J 4 bases; nucleotides not matched to a gene: 8. This CDR3 comprises 15 residues.

The rearrangement links TRBV20-1 to TRBJ2-7; D is ambiguous. V was shortened by 8 bases and J by 6 bases, with 17 bases between the two germline ends. Germline values: CDR1 DFQATT, CDR2 SNEGSKA (reference sequence). The CDR3 length is 12 residues. DNA for the CDR3: TGCAGTATAGAGAGGCCTACGGGCGAGCAGTACTTC. It yields the protein CSIERPTGEQYF.

Ten or more counts support this clonotype. V usage is TRBV27 and J usage is TRBJ1-2; D possibly corresponds to TRBD1 (6 bases). In germline, CDR1 is MNHEY, CDR2 SMNVEV (reference sequence). This CDR3 has 15 residues. V lost 4 bases and J 3 bases, leaving 15 bases between the germline ends. The CDR3 DNA sequence: TGTGCCAGCAGTTGGGGCGAGGGGGATCACTATGGCTACACCTTC. Its translation is CASSWGEGDHYGYTF.

This clonotype has more than one count but fewer than ten. This rearrangement joins TRBV20-1 to TRBJ2-1, with a possible D match to TRBD2 (6 bases). This CDR3 contains 15 residues. The germline V and J ends were trimmed by 4 bases and 2 bases, with 15 bases remaining between them. CDR1 is DFQATT and CDR2 is SNEGSKA in the germline V gene (reference sequence). CDR3 sequence: CSATPAGKTYNEQFF. The CDR3 coding sequence is TGCAGTGCTACCCCTGCGGGAAAAACCTACAATGAGCAGTTCTTC.

V is TRBV27 and J is TRBJ2-1; TRBD2 matches 10 bases. V was clipped by 5 bases and J by 4 bases; unmatched bases: 5. CDR3 length equals 15 residues. CDR1 is MNHEY, CDR2 SMNVEV, per germline (reference sequence). Here the CDR3 reads CASSAGLATYNEQFF. As DNA, the CDR3 is TGTGCCAGCAGTGCGGGACTAGCGACTTACAATGAGCAGTTCTTC.